This T cell receptor (beta chain) was captured in a study of T-cell reconstitution after alpha-beta-depleted transplantation in children. The study's findings and limits: Counts and diversity of T cells one year after transplant came mostly from newly produced T cells. It was reported that alpha-beta T cells came from several hundred expanded graft clones (about two months after transplant). At day 60, the high TCRbeta diversity found in some patients originated from recipient T cells and thymic progenitors that had survived.

This CDR3 is built from 18 residues. CDR1 SGHRS and CDR2 YFSETQ come from the germline V gene. The junction had 13 bases not matched to a gene; V was cut back by 4 bases and J by 3 bases. A library of TCRbeta sequences, prepared with unique molecular identifiers, was generated. TCRdb independently ran MiXCR on the PCR reads; one entry per CDR3 protein. Seen here are some 840,000 distinct CDR3 sequences, 15% to 20% observed once, and the top ten hold roughly 4.8%. There are many counts of this clonotype. Antigen: not known. The sequence derives from a male patient aged 10 to 17 who had a stem cell transplant for acute lymphoblastic leukemia, so the T cells may come from the graft donor. The V call is TRBV5-1, the J call TRBJ2-7; 13 bases agree with TRBD2. The sequencing used PBMCs, mostly from graft donor cells, collected 360 days after TCRalphabeta/CD19-depleted stem cell transplant. The CDR3 DNA reads TGCGCCAGCAGCCCCACCCCATGGACTAGCGGGGGTTTCTACGAGCAGTACTTC. Residues: CASSPTPWTSGGFYEQYF.